The 20 T cell receptor beta chains below all came from one sample that was sequenced in a study of T cell changes during pregnancy in multiple sclerosis. Some clones are missing from TCRdb's copy, which holds only in-frame ones; the method was immunoSEQ multiplex PCR. The repertoire consists of 50,000 to 65,000 clones, with 90% to 95% occurring once and the leading ten covering 3.2%. The sequenced sample was CD8+ T cells from peripheral blood mononuclear cells, obtained in the second trimester of pregnancy. Every receptor here comes from a female donor with multiple sclerosis, enrolled in a pregnancy study.

The chain couples TRBV5-4 to TRBJ2-1; 7 bases align to TRBD1. Germline-derived CDR1 and CDR2 are SGHNT and YYREEE (reference sequence). The V gene end was trimmed by 2 bases and the J gene end by 6 bases; junction bases not matched to a gene: 2. The CDR3 spans 13 residues. The CDR3 loop reads CASSFSGGNEQFF. DNA of the CDR3: TGTGCCAGCAGCTTTTCAGGGGGCAATGAGCAGTTCTTC.

The chain couples TRBV19 to TRBJ1-1, with D hard to call. Germline values: CDR1 LNHDA, CDR2 SQIVND (reference sequence). V gave up 2 bases and J gave up 0 bases, with 7 bases separating them. The CDR3 loop spans 14 amino acids. Here the CDR3 DNA reads TGTGCCAGTAGTATAAGTAGTCTGAACACTGAAGCTTTCTTT. Encoded protein: CASSISSLNTEAFF.

This chain uses TRBV6-4 with TRBJ1-1, with TRBD1 matching 8 bases. From germline, CDR1 is MRHNA and CDR2 SNTAGT. This CDR3 spans 16 amino acids. The ends lost 6 bases at V and 1 base at J; junction bases unmatched: 10. The chain's CDR3 is CASSLDATGGNTEAFF. The CDR3 DNA is TGTGCCAGCAGCCTGGACGCTACAGGGGGGAACACTGAAGCTTTCTTT.

This clone was seen only a few times. The rearrangement uses TRBV19 and TRBJ1-1; no clear D gene. Germline loops: CDR1 LNHDA, CDR2 SQIVND (reference sequence). The V end lost 1 base, the J end lost 1 base, and 7 bases lay between the germline ends. The CDR3 sequence is 14 residues long. The chain's CDR3 is CASSIAHTNTEAFF. The CDR3 DNA follows: TGTGCCAGTAGTATAGCCCACACGAACACTGAAGCTTTCTTT.

In DNA, the CDR3 is TGTGCCAGCAGCCCAGGACAGGGGCGGTATCAGCCCCAGCATTTT. Translated: CASSPGQGRYQPQHF. The rearrangement joins TRBV5-5 to TRBJ1-5; 9 bases are shared with TRBD1. This CDR3 comprises 15 residues. CDR1 and CDR2 from the germline V gene are SGHKS and YYEKEE (reference sequence). V dropped 4 bases and J dropped 5; count of bases not matched to a gene: 7.

This chain links TRBV12-2 with TRBJ2-7; the D call in the table, TRBD2, was not verified against the DNA. TRBV12-2 is described as a pseudogene. There are 15 residues in the CDR3. This chain's CDR3 is CASRLDGTSGYEQYF. The DNA for the CDR3 is TGTGCAAGTCGCTTAGACGGGACTAGCGGGTACGAGCAGTACTTC.

The chain joins TRBV11-2 to TRBJ2-3, with 7 bases matching TRBD2. The CDR3 totals 14 residues. Germline values: CDR1 SGHAT, CDR2 FQNNGV. V lost 5 bases to trimming and J lost 2 bases; unmatched junction nucleotides: 4. Here the CDR3 reads CASSAAGFTDTQYF. CDR3 DNA sequence: TGTGCCAGCAGCGCAGCGGGGTTCACAGATACGCAGTATTTT.

This chain connects TRBV5-1 to TRBJ1-1, with D possibly being TRBD1 (5 bases). CDR1 and CDR2 from the germline V gene are SGHRS and YFSETQ. Trimming removed 1 base from V and 1 base from J, with 14 bases in between. This CDR3 is built from 16 residues. The CDR3 region is CASSLPSDRANTEAFF. The CDR3 DNA reads TGCGCCAGCAGCTTGCCCTCTGACAGAGCGAACACTGAAGCTTTCTTT.

V is TRBV13 and J is TRBJ2-1; 12 positions agree with TRBD2. There are 15 residues in the CDR3. V was pared by 5 bases and J by 6 bases, with 5 bases of the junction left unmatched. Germline V lookup: CDR1 PRHDT, CDR2 FYEKMQ (reference sequence). The CDR3 is CASSPRTSGINEQFF. The DNA of the CDR3 is TGTGCCAGCAGCCCGCGGACTAGCGGGATCAATGAGCAGTTCTTC.

The chain combines TRBV4-1 with TRBJ1-5; tentative D call: TRBD1 (6 bases). The CDR3 has 15 residues. The germline V and J ends were trimmed by 2 bases and 8 bases, with 16 bases remaining between them. The V gene's germline CDR1 is MGHRA and CDR2 YSYEKL. DNA of the CDR3: TGCGCCAGCAGCCAATTGTCAGGGGTTGAAAAGCCCCAGCATTTT. It encodes CASSQLSGVEKPQHF.

This chain uses TRBV5-1 with TRBJ2-7, with TRBD1 matching over 8 bases. This CDR3 is built from 12 residues. Per the germline V gene, CDR1 is SGHRS and CDR2 is YFSETQ. The ends lost 5 bases at V and 3 bases at J; junction bases unmatched: 1. The CDR3 DNA reads TGCGCCAGCAGGGGGACAGGCTACGAGCAGTACTTC. It specifies CASRGTGYEQYF.

The J gene is TRBJ1-1, the V gene TRBV7-9, with 8 bases aligning to TRBD1. Germline assignment: CDR1 SEHNR and CDR2 FQNEAQ (reference sequence). The CDR3 sequence is 13 residues long. V lost 3 bases to trimming and J lost 7 bases; unmatched junction nucleotides: 4. The CDR3 coding sequence is TGTGCCAGCAGCTTGCCTGGACAGGGTGAAGCTTTCTTT. Translated, it gives CASSLPGQGEAFF.

The chain joins TRBV5-1 to TRBJ2-7, with D tentatively TRBD1 (6 bases). CDR3 size: 13 residues. CDR1 and CDR2 (germline): SGHRS, YFSETQ. Trimming left V 2 bases short and J 4 bases short, with 10 bases between. In DNA, the CDR3 is TGCGCCAGCAGCTTTAGGACAGCATACGAGCAGTACTTC. Translated, it gives CASSFRTAYEQYF.

The CDR3 protein is CASSQAGLAGEQYF. The CDR3 DNA reads as TGCGCCAGCAGCCAGGCCGGGCTAGCCGGCGAGCAGTACTTC. The V call is TRBV4-1, the J call TRBJ2-7; D may be TRBD2 (5 bases). The CDR3 contains 14 residues. V was pared by 3 bases and J by 6 bases, with 15 bases between. Germline V gene sequence: CDR1 MGHRA, CDR2 YSYEKL.

The chain links TRBV2 to TRBJ2-1; 10 nucleotides align to TRBD2. The V and J ends lost 2 bases and 8 bases, in that order; junction bases with no gene match: 12. The CDR3 covers 17 residues. Germline CDR1 SNHLY, CDR2 FYNNEI. The CDR3 protein is CASSERPSGSRYHEQFF. The CDR3 nucleotides are TGTGCCAGCAGTGAACGTCCTAGCGGGAGTCGATATCATGAGCAGTTCTTC.

The chain's CDR3 is CASSQQKGTESYNEQFF. For the CDR3, the DNA is TGCGCCAGCAGCCAACAAAAAGGGACAGAGTCTTACAATGAGCAGTTCTTC. The chain couples TRBV4-1 to TRBJ2-1; 7 positions match TRBD1. Germline V CDR1 and CDR2: MGHRA, YSYEKL. The CDR3 has 17 amino acids. J was trimmed by 4 bases and V by 2 bases; bases with no gene match: 11.

CDR3 bases: TGTGCCAGCAGTTACCCTTCTAGCGAGCAGTACTTC. This encodes CASSYPSSEQYF. The chain uses TRBV6-6 and TRBJ2-7, with D unresolved. The CDR3 covers 12 residues. Between the trimmed V and J ends, which lost 2 bases and 6 bases, there was a span of 8 bases. Germline values: CDR1 MNHNY, CDR2 SVGAGI (reference sequence).

This clone is a singleton in its sample. The CDR3 reads CASSHGLDQETQYF. CDR3 DNA: TGCGCCAGCAGCCACGGACTTGACCAAGAGACCCAGTACTTC. The chain links TRBV5-1 to TRBJ2-5, with a tentative D call TRBD2 (5 bases). The CDR3 is 14 amino acids. Trimming left V 4 bases short and J 0 bases short, with 10 bases between. Germline V gene lookup returns CDR1 SGHRS and CDR2 YFSETQ. Variable domain in full (rest from reference TRBV5-1 and TRBJ2-5): KAGVTQTPRYLIKTRGQQVTLSCSPISGHRSVSWYQQTPGQGLQFLFEYFSETQRNKGNFPGRFSGRQFSNSRSEMNVSTLELGDSALYLCASSHGLDQETQYFGPGTRLLVL.

The V gene is TRBV7-6, the J gene TRBJ2-1; a possible D gene is TRBD1 (7 bases). Germline loops: CDR1 SGHVS, CDR2 FNYEAQ. V was shortened by 1 base and J by 0 bases, with 16 bases between the two germline ends. The CDR3 consists of 18 residues. Here the CDR3 reads CASSLVAGQGGSYNEQFF. CDR3 in DNA: TGTGCCAGCAGCTTAGTCGCGGGCCAGGGGGGCTCCTACAATGAGCAGTTCTTC.

This chain connects TRBV9 to TRBJ2-6; unclear D gene. The CDR3 is 15 residues long. V was shortened by 4 bases and J by 1 base, with 9 bases between the two germline ends. Germline CDR1 is SGDLS and CDR2 is YYNGEE. CDR3: CASSPELSGANVLTF. In nucleotides, the CDR3 is TGTGCCAGCAGCCCCGAGCTGTCTGGGGCCAACGTCCTGACTTTC.